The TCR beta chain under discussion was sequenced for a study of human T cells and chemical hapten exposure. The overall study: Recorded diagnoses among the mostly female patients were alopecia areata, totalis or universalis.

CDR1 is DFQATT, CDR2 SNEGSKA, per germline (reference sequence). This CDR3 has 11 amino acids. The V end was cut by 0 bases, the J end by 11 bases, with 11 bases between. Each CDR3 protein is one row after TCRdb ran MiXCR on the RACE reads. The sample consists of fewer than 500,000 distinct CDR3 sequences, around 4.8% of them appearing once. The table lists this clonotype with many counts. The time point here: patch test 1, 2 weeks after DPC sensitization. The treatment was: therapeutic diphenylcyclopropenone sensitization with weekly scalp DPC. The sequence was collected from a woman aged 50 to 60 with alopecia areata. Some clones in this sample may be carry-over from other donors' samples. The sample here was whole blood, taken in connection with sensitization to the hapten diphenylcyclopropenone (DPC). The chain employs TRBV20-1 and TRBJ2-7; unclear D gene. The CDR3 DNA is TGCAGTGCTAGAGAGGTCACTCGGGAGTACTTC. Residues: CSAREVTREYF.